The 21 T cell receptor beta chains below come from one sample, sequenced in a study of T cells after yellow fever vaccination. TCRdb passed the 5' RACE reads through MiXCR, listing each CDR3 protein once. The sample shows tens of thousands of distinct CDR3 sequences, approximately 5% of them seen only once. The sequenced sample was CD4+ T cells sorted from PBMCs, obtained roughly 14 days after the first yellow fever vaccination. All receptors come from a man aged 18 to 30 who received the YFV17D yellow fever vaccine.

This clonotype was recorded once. A much larger clone differs from this one at a single base, so this may be a read error. The chain uses TRBV15 and TRBJ2-5; D unclear. This CDR3 spans 15 amino acids. Germline CDR1 is LNHNV and CDR2 is YYDKDF (reference sequence). V lost 0 bases to trimming and J lost 2 bases, with 10 bases between them. DNA of the CDR3: TGTGCCACCAGCAGAGATCTGGATTCTCAAGAGACCCAGTACTTC. Residues: CATSRDLDSQETQYF.

This clonotype appeared many times. This chain uses TRBV5-1 with TRBJ2-5, with TRBD2 matching over 10 bases. The germline V gene encodes CDR1 SGHRS and CDR2 YFSETQ. The CDR3 runs to 14 residues. With V trimmed by 4 bases and J by 3 bases, 3 bases remained unmatched. CDR3 amino acids: CASSHGLAEETQYF. CDR3 sequence (DNA): TGCGCCAGCAGCCATGGACTAGCGGAAGAGACCCAGTACTTC.

This clonotype came up many times. This chain joins TRBV20-1 and TRBJ2-1; 8 bases line up with TRBD1. The trim removed 4 bases at V and 5 bases at J, leaving 7 bases unmatched. This CDR3 comprises 14 residues. CDR1 and CDR2 from the germline V gene are DFQATT and SNEGSKA (reference sequence). CDR3 coding DNA: TGCAGTGCTACAGACAGGGGCGGACACAATGAGCAGTTCTTC. This codes for CSATDRGGHNEQFF.

This clonotype was detected many times. CDR3 nucleotide sequence: TGTGCCAGCACCGTATCGGTAGTTGAAAAACTGTTTTTT. It translates to CASTVSVVEKLFF. V gene TRBV12-3 or TRBV12-4 combines with J gene TRBJ1-4; D gene ambiguous. V shed 7 bases and J shed 7 bases, with 13 bases lying between them. This CDR3 has 13 amino acids.

This clonotype was observed a single time. A read error is possible here, since a much larger clone lies one base away. The chain carries TRBV5-1 and TRBJ2-1; D is perhaps TRBD2 (5 bases). CDR3 size: 15 residues. Germline assignment: CDR1 SGHRS and CDR2 YFSETQ. V was cut by 4 bases and J by 8 bases, with 19 bases left in between. In DNA form, the CDR3 reads TGCGCCAGCAGCGCGCGGACTCCGGATGGCGATGAGCAGTTCTTC. Translation gives CASSARTPDGDEQFF.

This clonotype was counted many times. V usage is TRBV9 and J usage is TRBJ2-3; possible D gene TRBD2, 5 bases. V lost 4 bases, J lost 3 bases, and 12 bases lay in between. Germline loops: CDR1 SGDLS, CDR2 YYNGEE. CDR3 length equals 14 residues. CDR3 loop: CASSYGGPTDTQYF. In DNA form, the CDR3 reads TGTGCCAGCAGCTACGGAGGACCGACAGATACGCAGTATTTT. The variable domain in full, completed from reference TRBV9 and TRBJ2-3, reads DSGVTQTPKHLITATGQRVTLRCSPRSGDLSVYWYQQSLDQGLQFLIQYYNGEERAKGNILERFSAQQFPDLHSELNLSSLELGDSALYFCASSYGGPTDTQYFGPGTRLTVL.

This clonotype was observed at least ten times. The V gene is TRBV6-1, the J gene TRBJ2-7; tentative D call: TRBD1 (5 bases). Trimming took 5 bases from V and 1 from J, leaving 12 bases between them. Per germline, CDR1 MNHNS and CDR2 SASEGT. This CDR3 contains 14 residues. The CDR3 protein is CASSLQGGSYEQYF. CDR3 DNA: TGTGCCAGCAGTCTTCAGGGTGGATCCTACGAGCAGTACTTC.

This clonotype was observed many times. V is TRBV4-2 and J is TRBJ1-4; D is uncertain. With 8 bases removed from V and 2 bases from J, the gap between germline ends came to 9 bases. The CDR3 covers 13 residues. Germline V lookup: CDR1 LGHNA, CDR2 YNFKEQ. CDR3 region: CASGSATNEKLFF. DNA of the CDR3: TGTGCCAGCGGGTCCGCGACTAATGAAAAACTGTTTTTT.

This clonotype was observed many times. The chain is built from TRBV29-1 and TRBJ1-1; 12 positions match TRBD1. Germline CDR1 is SQVTM and CDR2 is ANQGSEA. There are 13 residues in the CDR3. The V gene end was trimmed by 5 bases and the J gene end by 11 bases; junction bases not matched to a gene: 9. The CDR3 sequence is CSVYRDRGRPAFF. The CDR3 DNA follows: TGCAGCGTTTATAGGGACAGGGGGCGCCCGGCTTTCTTT.

This clonotype was found a few times. Here the CDR3 reads CASNPGRTNTEAFF. The CDR3 DNA reads as TGTGCCAGTAACCCGGGACGGACGAACACTGAAGCTTTCTTT. This chain uses TRBV19 with TRBJ1-1; a possible D gene is TRBD1 (5 bases). Germline-derived CDR1 and CDR2 are LNHDA and SQIVND (reference sequence). V was trimmed by 7 bases and J by 1 base, leaving 13 bases between them. This CDR3 has 14 residues. The full variable domain, in which reference TRBV19 and TRBJ1-1 provide the parts outside the CDR3, is DGGITQSPKYLFRKEGQNVTLSCEQNLNHDAMYWYRQDPGQGLRLIYYSQIVNDFQKGDIAEGYSVSREKKESFPLTVTSAQKNPTAFYLCASNPGRTNTEAFFGQGTRLTVV.

In its sample, this clonotype was seen many times. The V and J genes are TRBV7-2 and TRBJ2-1; D possibly corresponds to TRBD2 (6 bases). Per germline, CDR1 SGHTA and CDR2 FQGNSA. Trimming shortened V by 5 bases and J by 5 bases, and 13 bases separated the two germline ends. The CDR3 loop spans 14 amino acids. Here the CDR3 DNA reads TGTGCCAGCAGCCCGGGACTGGATAACAATGAGCAGTTCTTC. It encodes CASSPGLDNNEQFF.

This clonotype was detected ten times or more. The chain employs TRBV7-2 and TRBJ2-7, with no clear D. The length of the CDR3 is 14 residues. The V gene lost 3 bases and the J gene lost 2 bases, with 11 bases spanning the gap. Germline loops: CDR1 SGHTA, CDR2 FQGNSA. CDR3 loop: CASSLIGSPYEQYF. The CDR3, as DNA: TGTGCCAGCAGCTTGATAGGGTCCCCCTACGAGCAGTACTTC.

On this clonotype: This may come from a read error, since a much larger clone is one base off. The V gene is TRBV12-3 or TRBV12-4, the J gene TRBJ1-5; D may be TRBD1 (5 bases). The CDR3 length is 13 residues. In nucleotides, the CDR3 is TGTGCCAGCAGTTTGGACACCAATCAGCTCCAGCATTTT. This codes for CASSLDTNQLQHF.

This clonotype was seen ten or more times. The V gene is TRBV5-1, the J gene TRBJ1-1; TRBD1 is a possible D gene (6 bases). With 1 base removed from V and 2 bases from J, the gap between germline ends came to 15 bases. Germline-derived CDR1 and CDR2 are SGHRS and YFSETQ. This CDR3 is built from 16 residues. CDR3 sequence: CASSLRAGTTNTEAFF. CDR3 coding DNA: TGCGCCAGCAGCTTGAGGGCCGGGACAACAAACACTGAAGCTTTCTTT.

This clonotype was counted at least ten times. The chain joins TRBV7-2 to TRBJ2-2; D is unclear. Trimming shortened V by 6 bases and J by 1 base, and 15 bases separated the two germline ends. Germline assignment: CDR1 SGHTA and CDR2 FQGNSA. This CDR3 is 16 amino acids long. The CDR3 region is CASRVRSGLNTGELFF. In DNA form, the CDR3 reads TGTGCCAGCAGAGTGAGGTCCGGGTTGAACACCGGGGAGCTGTTTTTT.

In its sample, this clonotype was seen many times. CDR3 residues: CSVAPGWGMQNTEAFF. The CDR3 DNA follows: TGCAGCGTTGCGCCGGGTTGGGGTATGCAGAACACTGAAGCTTTCTTT. This rearrangement joins TRBV29-1 to TRBJ1-1; D remains unclear. The germline gives CDR1 SQVTM, CDR2 ANQGSEA. Trimming took 4 bases from V and 1 from J, leaving 19 bases between them. This CDR3 is 16 amino acids long.

This clonotype was counted at least ten times. This chain links TRBV7-9 with TRBJ2-2; D is possibly TRBD1 (5 bases). V lost 3 bases to trimming and J lost 7 bases, with 12 bases between them. The CDR3 is 14 residues long. Germline assignment: CDR1 SEHNR and CDR2 FQNEAQ (reference sequence). The CDR3 sequence: CASSFLRDVGELFF. Here the CDR3 DNA reads TGTGCCAGCAGCTTTCTCAGGGATGTCGGGGAGCTGTTTTTT.

This clonotype was found many times. This chain connects TRBV10-2 to TRBJ2-1; 10 bases are shared with TRBD1. Losses at the gene ends were 0 bases for V and 14 bases for J; bases not matched to a gene: 4. Per germline, CDR1 WSHSY and CDR2 SAAADI. This CDR3 has 13 amino acids. In nucleotides, the CDR3 is TGCGCCAGCAGTGAGTCTGGGACAGGGGTTAAGTTCTTC. As protein: CASSESGTGVKFF.

This clonotype has at least ten counts. V and J are TRBV12-3 or TRBV12-4 and TRBJ2-3, with a possible D match to TRBD1 (5 bases). V was pared by 1 base and J by 4 bases, with 6 bases between. CDR3 length: 13 residues. The CDR3: CASSLGGADTQYF. The CDR3, as DNA: TGTGCCAGCAGTTTAGGGGGCGCAGATACGCAGTATTTT.

This clonotype occurred many times. This rearrangement joins TRBV6-2 or TRBV6-3 to TRBJ2-3; possible D gene TRBD1, 6 bases. Trimming pared 5 bases from V and 2 bases from J, leaving 14 bases between. The CDR3 is 15 residues long. Germline loops: CDR1 MNHEY, CDR2 SVGEGT. The CDR3: CASSPNTGFTDTQYF. CDR3 sequence (DNA): TGTGCCAGCAGTCCTAACACAGGGTTCACAGATACGCAGTATTTT.

This clonotype was observed many times. The chain has TRBV12-3 or TRBV12-4 and TRBJ1-3, with TRBD1 as a possible D gene (5 bases). Trimming cost V 3 bases and J 0 bases, with 15 bases left between them. The CDR3 has 17 amino acids. Here the CDR3 reads CASSFNRGVSSGNTIYF. The CDR3 DNA sequence: TGTGCCAGCAGTTTTAACAGAGGGGTTAGCTCTGGAAACACCATATATTTT.